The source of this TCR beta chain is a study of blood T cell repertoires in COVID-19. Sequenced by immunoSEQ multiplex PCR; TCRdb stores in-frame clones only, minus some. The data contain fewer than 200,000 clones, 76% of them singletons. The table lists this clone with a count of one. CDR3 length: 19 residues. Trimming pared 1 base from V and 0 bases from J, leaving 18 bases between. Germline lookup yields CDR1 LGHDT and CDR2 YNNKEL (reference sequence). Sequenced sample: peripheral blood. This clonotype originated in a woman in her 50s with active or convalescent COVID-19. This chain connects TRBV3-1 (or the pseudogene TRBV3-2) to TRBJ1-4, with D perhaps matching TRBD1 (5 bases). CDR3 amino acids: CASSQGEVEGRSTNEKLFF. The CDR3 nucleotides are TGTGCCAGCAGCCAAGGGGAGGTGGAGGGGCGCTCAACTAATGAAAAACTGTTTTTT.